Listed here are 9 T cell receptor beta chains from one sample, sequenced in a study of T cells in Graves' hyperthyroidism and ophthalmopathy (dated by TCRdb to between 2017 and 2020). Library preparation used multiplex PCR. The instrument given in TCRdb is Illumina HiSeq 2000. TCR beta CDR3 regions were amplified from RNA transcripts. A first-round RT-PCR of the TCR CDR3 used the HTBI primer set with the Qiagen OneStep RT-PCR kit. TCRdb redid the processing of the public reads, applying fastp at Q25 and MiXCR, and retained in-frame beta chains. Each record represents a unique CDR3 protein, reported with the most common genes and DNA among its rows. This sample gives about 700,000 distinct CDR3 sequences in total; 11% to 15% of them show up just once. The top ten hold more than 8.5% of the sample. Material for sequencing was blood. The receptors shown here come from a woman in her late teens or twenties with Graves' hyperthyroidism.

The rearrangement links TRBV6-9 to TRBJ1-5; the D is unclear. The ends were cut back, 4 bases at V and 1 base at J, with 14 bases in the middle. CDR1 and CDR2 from the germline V gene are MNHGY and SVAAGI. The CDR3 runs 16 residues. The CDR3 DNA reads TGTGCCAGCAGTTCGGGCGGACTGCGAAGCAATCAGCCCCAGCATTTT. Translation: CASSSGGLRSNQPQHF.

Details on this clonotype: A much bigger clone sits one base away, suggesting this may be a read error. This chain links TRBV12-3 or TRBV12-4 with TRBJ2-5, with D possibly TRBD1 on 6 matching bases. The CDR3 covers 15 residues. CDR3 amino acids: CVSSLAPLGAETQYF. As DNA, the CDR3 is TGTGTCAGCAGTTTAGCCCCGCTGGGGGCAGAGACCCAGTACTTC.

This clonotype has a count of ten or more. The rearrangement links TRBV20-1 to TRBJ2-1; D may match TRBD1 or TRBD2 (5 bases each). The length of the CDR3 is 16 residues. Per the germline V gene, CDR1 is DFQATT and CDR2 is SNEGSKA (reference sequence). Deletions cut 3 bases from V and 0 bases from J, with 15 bases between. CDR3 loop: CSASEVGPFSYNEQFF. The DNA for the CDR3 is TGCAGTGCTAGTGAGGTGGGACCGTTCTCCTACAATGAGCAGTTCTTC.

This clonotype has a handful of counts. This chain uses TRBV10-3 with TRBJ2-1; 10 bases match TRBD2. Germline V gives CDR1 ENHRY, CDR2 SYGVKD. CDR3 length equals 15 residues. V lost 5 bases to trimming and J lost 9 bases; unmatched junction nucleotides: 10. Written as DNA, the CDR3 is TGTGCCATCAGTCCCCTAGCGGGAGTATCGTGTGAGCAGTTCTTC. This sequence encodes CAISPLAGVSCEQFF.

A few counts support this clonotype. The chain uses TRBV6-2 or TRBV6-3 and TRBJ2-7; 7 nucleotides match TRBD2. The J segment lost 0 bases and the V segment lost 2 bases, leaving 10 bases of the junction unmatched. Germline CDR1 is MNHEY and CDR2 is SVGEGT. The CDR3 totals 17 residues. The CDR3 nucleotides are TGTGCCAGCAGTTACACGAGGGGAGGGACTAACTCCTACGAGCAGTACTTC. As protein: CASSYTRGGTNSYEQYF.

Ten or more counts support this clonotype. V gene TRBV18 combines with J gene TRBJ2-3, with D hard to call. CDR1 KGHSH and CDR2 LQKENI come from the germline V gene. V dropped 6 bases and J dropped 2 bases, with 15 bases sitting between them. The CDR3 extends over 15 amino acids. CDR3 amino acids: CASSQALLDTDTQYF. Written as DNA, the CDR3 is TGTGCCAGCTCTCAGGCCCTCCTCGACACAGATACGCAGTATTTT.

The chain recombines TRBV29-1 with TRBJ2-7; the D is unclear. The length of the CDR3 is 14 residues. Germline V gene data show CDR1 as SQVTM and CDR2 as ANQGSEA. Trimming removed 2 bases at V and 5 bases at J, with 16 bases between. In nucleotides, the CDR3 is TGCAGCGTTGAATCGGACCCTACATCCCACGAGCAGTACTTC. Translating it yields CSVESDPTSHEQYF.

This clonotype was recorded at least ten times. The chain is built from TRBV5-1 and TRBJ2-3, with a weak D call TRBD2 (6 bases). Germline CDR1 and CDR2: SGHRS and YFSETQ. Trimming took off 0 bases at V and 4 bases at J, with 12 bases between the two ends. CDR3 length: 15 residues. The CDR3 nucleotides read TGCGCCAGCAGCTTGGAGGGGAGGAGGGCAGATACGCAGTATTTT. Translated, it gives CASSLEGRRADTQYF.

The J gene is TRBJ2-3, the V gene TRBV6-5; unclear D gene. Trimming shortened V by 0 bases and J by 0 bases, and 10 bases separated the two germline ends. The CDR3 runs 16 residues. Per the germline V gene, CDR1 is MNHEY and CDR2 is SVGAGI. The CDR3 loop is CASSYSGRTSTDTQYF. Written as DNA, the CDR3 is TGTGCCAGCAGTTACTCCGGCAGGACCAGCACAGATACGCAGTATTTT.